The sequence of this TCR beta chain was determined in a study of cytomegalovirus exposure and HLA in healthy donors. Study-level results: An observed cluster of highly shared sequence variants was recorded as a likely sequencing artifact. Cytomegalovirus status was reportedly diagnosed by the classifier with high specificity and sensitivity.

The CDR3 runs 15 residues. Trimming removed 5 bases from V and 2 bases from J, with 10 bases in between. From germline, CDR1 is MDHEN and CDR2 SYDVKM. As regards this clone: The target antigen is unknown.

The study ran its PCR with 60 Vbeta and 13 Jbeta primers. Sequenced by immunoSEQ multiplex PCR; TCRdb stores in-frame clones only, minus some. The repertoire consists of about 130,000 clones, with roughly 71% occurring once and the leading ten covering approximately 1.4%. The sequence came from a woman aged 40 to 55 in good health and CMV-seronegative. This chain uses TRBV28 with TRBJ2-6; D may be TRBD2 (5 bases). Sequencing was carried out using PBMCs. Written as DNA, the CDR3 is TGTGCCAGCAGTCGCTCGGGGACTGGGGCCAACGTCCTGACTTTC. It codes for CASSRSGTGANVLTF.